Included here is one TCR beta chain sequence, with context. This sample was included in a study of cytomegalovirus exposure and HLA in healthy donors. The study ran its PCR with 60 Vbeta and 13 Jbeta primers. Clones were sequenced by immunoSEQ multiplex PCR, and TCRdb holds only the in-frame ones, with some missing. The sample carries under 150,000 clones, nearly 85% recorded once. This CDR3 has 14 amino acids. V was clipped by 1 base and J by 5 bases, with 9 bases between them. CDR1 is SGHVS, CDR2 FQNEAQ, per germline. The V and J genes are TRBV7-8 and TRBJ2-1; no clear D. The sequence derives from a male donor in good health and CMV-seronegative. The sample comprised PBMCs. In DNA form, the CDR3 reads TGTGCCAGCAGCTTAGGCGTCGTCAACAATGAGCAGTTCTTC. This translates into CASSLGVVNNEQFF.